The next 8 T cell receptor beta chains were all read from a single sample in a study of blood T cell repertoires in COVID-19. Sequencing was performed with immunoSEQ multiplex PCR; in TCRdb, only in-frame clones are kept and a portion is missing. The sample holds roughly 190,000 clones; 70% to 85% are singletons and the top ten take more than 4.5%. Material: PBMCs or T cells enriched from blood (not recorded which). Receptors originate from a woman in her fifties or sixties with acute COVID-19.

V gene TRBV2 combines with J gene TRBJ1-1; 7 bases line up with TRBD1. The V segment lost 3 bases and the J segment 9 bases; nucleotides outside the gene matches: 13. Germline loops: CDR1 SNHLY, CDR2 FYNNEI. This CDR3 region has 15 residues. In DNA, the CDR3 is TGTGCCAGCAGTGATTCGGGAAGACAGGGATGGAAAGCTTTCTTT. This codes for CASSDSGRQGWKAFF.

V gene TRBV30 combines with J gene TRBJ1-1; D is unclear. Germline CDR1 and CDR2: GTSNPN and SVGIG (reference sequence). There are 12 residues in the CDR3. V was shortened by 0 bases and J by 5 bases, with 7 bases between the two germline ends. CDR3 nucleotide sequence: TGTGCCTGGAGTGTACGGAGGACTGAAGCTTTCTTT. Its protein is CAWSVRRTEAFF.

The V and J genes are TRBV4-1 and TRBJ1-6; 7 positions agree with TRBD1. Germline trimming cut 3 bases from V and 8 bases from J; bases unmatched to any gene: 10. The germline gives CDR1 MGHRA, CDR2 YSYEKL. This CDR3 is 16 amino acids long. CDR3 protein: CASSQDDRDADSPLHF. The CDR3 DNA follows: TGCGCCAGCAGCCAGGATGACAGGGATGCTGATTCACCCCTCCACTTT.

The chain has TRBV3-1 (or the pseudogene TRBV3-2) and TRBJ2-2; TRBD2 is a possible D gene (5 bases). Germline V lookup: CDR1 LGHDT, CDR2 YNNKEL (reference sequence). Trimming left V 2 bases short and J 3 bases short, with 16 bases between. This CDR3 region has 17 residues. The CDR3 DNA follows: TGTGCCAGCAGCCAACGGAAGGGAGACCGAGACACCGGGGAGCTGTTTTTT. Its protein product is CASSQRKGDRDTGELFF.

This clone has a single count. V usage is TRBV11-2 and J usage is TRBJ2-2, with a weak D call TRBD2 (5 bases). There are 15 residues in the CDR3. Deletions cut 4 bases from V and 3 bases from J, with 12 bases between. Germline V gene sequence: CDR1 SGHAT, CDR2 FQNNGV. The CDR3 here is CASSSGGRDTGELFF. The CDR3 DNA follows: TGTGCCAGCAGCTCCGGAGGACGGGACACCGGGGAGCTGTTTTTT.

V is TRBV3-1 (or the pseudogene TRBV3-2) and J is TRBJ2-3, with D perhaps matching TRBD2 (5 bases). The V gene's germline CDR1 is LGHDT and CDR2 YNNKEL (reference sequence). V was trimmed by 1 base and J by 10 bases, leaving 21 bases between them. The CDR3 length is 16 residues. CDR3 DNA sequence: TGTGCCAGCAGCCAAGCGGGAACGAATATCGGAGTAGCGCAGTATTTT. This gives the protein CASSQAGTNIGVAQYF.

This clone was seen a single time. CDR3 DNA sequence: TGTGCCAGCAGTTTAGGTTCAGGGGGGAATCAGCCCCAGCATTTT. Its protein is CASSLGSGGNQPQHF. The chain employs TRBV28 and TRBJ1-5; 7 bases map to TRBD1. The CDR3 spans 15 residues. V gave up 2 bases and J gave up 4 bases; unmatched junction bases: 5. Germline lookup yields CDR1 MDHEN and CDR2 SYDVKM.

The CDR3 loop reads CASSEALRTSLYNEQFF. CDR3 sequence (DNA): TGTGCCAGCAGTGAAGCGCTTCGGACTAGCCTCTACAATGAGCAGTTCTTC. V and J are TRBV6-1 and TRBJ2-1; TRBD2 matches 8 bases. Trimming took 0 bases from V and 3 from J; bases not matched to a gene: 7. The CDR3 extends over 17 amino acids. Germline CDR1 reads MNHNS; CDR2 reads SASEGT.